This T cell receptor (beta chain) originates from a study of control samples from healthy donors and cancer patients. This clone was observed once. The assay was immunoSEQ multiplex PCR, and TCRdb's table has in-frame clones only and misses some. Seen here are over 50,000 clones, roughly 80% observed once, and the top ten hold about 9.5%. V lost 2 bases and J lost 1, with 10 bases in between. The CDR3 is 15 amino acids. Germline V lookup: CDR1 KGHDR, CDR2 SFDVKD. The sample comprised blood. The receptor's source is a man in his 70s in good health. The V call is TRBV24-1, the J call TRBJ1-1; D remains unclear. CDR3 bases: TGTGCCACCAGTGATTCGGCGGGGTCGAACACTGAAGCTTTCTTT. This encodes CATSDSAGSNTEAFF.